The 23 T cell receptor beta chains in this list originate from one sample, sequenced in a study of T-cell memory formation after mild COVID-19. Via MiXCR, TCRdb re-called the 5' RACE reads, giving one row per CDR3 protein. The profile shows approximately 250,000 distinct CDR3 sequences, 15% to 17% of them singletons. Specimen: PBMCs or a T cell subset sorted from them (not recorded which). The receptors shown here come from an adult woman who had mild COVID-19 (a few samples of this study predate the infection). Cell type and time point are not known.

This clonotype was found a few times. The chain uses TRBV6-2 or TRBV6-3 and TRBJ1-1; 8 positions match TRBD1. Per germline, CDR1 MNHEY and CDR2 SVGEGT. The CDR3 has 16 amino acids. After removal of 4 bases from V and 2 bases from J, the junction contained 9 bases not matched to a gene. CDR3 nucleotide sequence: TGTGCCAGCAGTTCCACGCGGACAGGGTCAAACACTGAAGCTTTCTTT. Residues: CASSSTRTGSNTEAFF.

The J gene is TRBJ2-7, the V gene TRBV7-9; TRBD1 matches 10 bases. The CDR3 has 16 amino acids. CDR1 is SEHNR, CDR2 FQNEAQ, per germline (reference sequence). V lost 5 bases to trimming and J lost 7 bases; unmatched junction nucleotides: 14. The CDR3 DNA reads TGTGCCAGCAGCAGGGGGACCGGGACAGGGGTTGGGGAGCAGTACTTC. This gives the protein CASSRGTGTGVGEQYF.

This clonotype has more than one count but fewer than ten. The J gene is TRBJ2-5, the V gene TRBV19, with TRBD1 matching over 7 bases. The CDR3 is 13 amino acids. Germline values: CDR1 LNHDA, CDR2 SQIVND (reference sequence). J gave up 5 bases and V 7 bases, and 7 bases lay outside the gene matches. In DNA form, the CDR3 reads TGTGCCAGTAAAGACAGGGCGCGGGAGACCCAGTACTTC. Translated, it gives CASKDRARETQYF.

This clonotype was seen a few times. This chain links TRBV10-3 with TRBJ2-1; 9 bases line up with TRBD2. CDR1 and CDR2 (germline): ENHRY, SYGVKD. The junction had 9 bases not matched to a gene; V was cut back by 10 bases and J by 8 bases. The CDR3 extends over 13 amino acids. The CDR3 region is CATTLGTSYEQFF. The CDR3, as DNA: TGTGCCACGACGCTTGGGACTAGCTATGAGCAGTTCTTC.

This clonotype was seen a few times. V is TRBV30 and J is TRBJ1-5; possible D gene TRBD1, 6 bases. V lost 1 base and J 4 bases, leaving 14 bases between the germline ends. The CDR3 runs 15 residues. From germline, CDR1 is GTSNPN and CDR2 SVGIG (reference sequence). CDR3 DNA: TGTGCCTGGAGTGAGCAGGGGCTACCAAATCAGCCCCAGCATTTT. It yields the protein CAWSEQGLPNQPQHF.

This chain connects TRBV5-1 to TRBJ2-5; D not certain. Germline V gives CDR1 SGHRS, CDR2 YFSETQ. Trimming left V 7 bases short and J 1 base short, with 11 bases between. The CDR3 is made up of 13 amino acids. In DNA, the CDR3 is TGCGCCAGCCAGATTGACACCCAAGAGACCCAGTACTTC. This encodes CASQIDTQETQYF.

Ten or more counts support this clonotype. The chain couples TRBV7-2 to TRBJ2-7, with 7 bases lining up with TRBD2. The CDR3 length is 16 residues. Germline V gene lookup returns CDR1 SGHTA and CDR2 FQGNSA. J was trimmed by 0 bases and V by 1 base; bases with no gene match: 6. The CDR3 region is CASSLVGGGSSYEQYF. In DNA, the CDR3 is TGTGCCAGCAGCTTAGTGGGGGGGGGAAGCTCCTACGAGCAGTACTTC.

The genes are TRBV7-2 and TRBJ1-1, with D unresolved. The CDR3 is 13 residues long. Germline V gene sequence: CDR1 SGHTA, CDR2 FQGNSA. Between the trimmed V and J ends, which lost 4 bases and 0 bases, there was a span of 6 bases. The CDR3 region is CASSSFLNTEAFF. The CDR3 DNA sequence: TGTGCCAGCAGCTCTTTTTTGAACACTGAAGCTTTCTTT.

Many counts were recorded for this clonotype. The genes are TRBV7-2 and TRBJ2-7; perhaps TRBD2 as D (5 bases). Germline CDR1 and CDR2: SGHTA and FQGNSA. With 3 bases removed from V and 0 bases from J, the gap between germline ends came to 12 bases. This CDR3 region has 15 residues. This chain's CDR3 is CASSFLSDPSYEQYF. The CDR3 nucleotides read TGTGCCAGCAGCTTCCTTAGCGACCCCTCCTACGAGCAGTACTTC.

This clonotype was seen many times. This rearrangement joins TRBV4-3 to TRBJ2-1; possibly TRBD2 for D (5 bases). Germline V gene data show CDR1 as LGHNA and CDR2 as YSLEER. The V end lost 1 base, the J end lost 3 bases, and 10 bases lay between the germline ends. The CDR3 contains 15 residues. This CDR3 is CASSQGLAGYNEQFF. DNA for the CDR3: TGCGCCAGCAGCCAAGGGCTAGCAGGCTACAATGAGCAGTTCTTC.

This clonotype was observed a handful of times. V usage is TRBV6-5 and J usage is TRBJ1-5; D remains ambiguous. V was shortened by 2 bases and J by 2 bases, with 4 bases between the two germline ends. Germline V gene sequence: CDR1 MNHEY, CDR2 SVGAGI. CDR3 size: 13 residues. This CDR3 reads CASSYDGNQPQHF. CDR3 DNA sequence: TGTGCCAGCAGTTACGACGGCAATCAGCCCCAGCATTTT.

In its sample, this clonotype was seen many times. This chain links TRBV27 with TRBJ2-7, with TRBD2 matching 8 bases. This CDR3 region has 14 residues. From germline, CDR1 is MNHEY and CDR2 SMNVEV (reference sequence). With V trimmed by 4 bases and J by 2 bases, 4 bases remained unmatched. The CDR3 region has the DNA TGTGCCAGCAGTTCTGTAGCGGGGACCTACGAGCAGTACTTC. It encodes CASSSVAGTYEQYF.

The CDR3 bases are TGTGCCAGCAGCCAACAGGGGGCTAATCAGCCCCAGCATTTT. Protein sequence: CASSQQGANQPQHF. The rearrangement joins TRBV3-1 to TRBJ1-5, with 8 bases identical to TRBD1. The length of the CDR3 is 14 residues. Unmatched junction bases numbered 1, after V lost 2 bases and J lost 4 bases. Germline loops: CDR1 LGHDT, CDR2 YNNKEL (reference sequence).

The rearrangement uses TRBV6-2 or TRBV6-3 and TRBJ1-1; D unresolved. CDR3 size: 14 residues. V lost 2 bases and J 9 bases, leaving 16 bases between the germline ends. Germline loops: CDR1 MNHEY, CDR2 SVGEGT. CDR3 loop: CASSYVLGLRKAFF. CDR3 coding DNA: TGTGCCAGCAGTTACGTACTTGGCCTGCGCAAAGCTTTCTTT.

V gene TRBV7-2 combines with J gene TRBJ1-2, with D perhaps TRBD1 (5 bases). Looked up from germline, CDR1 is SGHTA and CDR2 is FQGNSA. This CDR3 has 14 amino acids. V lost 4 bases to trimming and J lost 6 bases, with 15 bases between them. CDR3 in amino acids: CASSSPGLQNGYTF. For the CDR3, the DNA is TGTGCCAGCAGCTCCCCGGGACTCCAAAATGGCTACACCTTC.

This clonotype was counted ten times or more. The chain employs TRBV5-5 and TRBJ1-1; 7 bases map to TRBD1. Germline values: CDR1 SGHKS, CDR2 YYEKEE (reference sequence). V was pared by 4 bases and J by 1 base, with 4 bases of the junction left unmatched. The CDR3 length is 14 residues. The DNA of the CDR3 is TGTGCCAGCAGCCCAGACAGGGCGAACACTGAAGCTTTCTTT. Protein: CASSPDRANTEAFF.

V gene TRBV2 combines with J gene TRBJ1-5, with a possible D match to TRBD1 (6 bases). This CDR3 comprises 15 residues. V lost 6 bases to trimming and J lost 0 bases, with 12 bases between them. Germline CDR1 reads SNHLY; CDR2 reads FYNNEI. The CDR3 sequence: CASRIQGSSNQPQHF. The CDR3 DNA reads TGTGCCAGCAGGATACAGGGATCTAGCAATCAGCCCCAGCATTTT.

The sample holds many counts of this clonotype. J is TRBJ1-1 and V is TRBV10-3; D ambiguous. CDR1 is ENHRY, CDR2 SYGVKD, per germline. The CDR3 loop spans 13 amino acids. V lost 7 bases, J lost 0 bases, and 9 bases lay in between. CDR3 amino acids: CAIMKGLNTEAFF. The CDR3 DNA sequence: TGTGCCATCATGAAGGGATTGAACACTGAAGCTTTCTTT.

This clonotype was detected a few times. V usage is TRBV29-1 and J usage is TRBJ2-7; D possibly corresponds to TRBD1 (6 bases). Deletions cut 6 bases from V and 1 base from J, with 16 bases between. Germline V CDR1 and CDR2: SQVTM, ANQGSEA. There are 14 residues in the CDR3. CDR3 protein: CSVAPQGLSYEQYF. CDR3 DNA sequence: TGCAGCGTCGCCCCCCAGGGGCTTTCCTACGAGCAGTACTTC.

This clonotype was counted once. The chain uses TRBV7-2 and TRBJ1-2; D gene ambiguous. V was pared by 5 bases and J by 8 bases, with 12 bases between. Looked up from germline, CDR1 is SGHTA and CDR2 is FQGNSA. CDR3 length equals 12 residues. The CDR3 reads CASSPLTRGYTF. In nucleotides, the CDR3 is TGTGCCAGCAGCCCCCTCACGCGGGGCTACACCTTC.

The V gene is TRBV6-2 or TRBV6-3, the J gene TRBJ2-1; D is unresolved. This CDR3 has 13 amino acids. V lost 8 bases to trimming and J lost 5 bases, with 13 bases between them. Looked up from germline, CDR1 is MNHEY and CDR2 is SVGEGT. The CDR3 spells CASRANGDNEQFF. DNA for the CDR3: TGTGCCAGCCGGGCTAACGGCGACAATGAGCAGTTCTTC.

This clonotype was observed at least ten times. This chain uses TRBV28 with TRBJ2-2, with TRBD2 matching 8 bases. Per germline, CDR1 MDHEN and CDR2 SYDVKM. CDR3 length equals 15 residues. V lost 8 bases, J lost 4 bases, and 9 bases stayed unmatched. The CDR3 DNA reads as TGTGCCAGCGGCCAAGCGGGAGTGCCCACCGGGGAGCTGTTTTTT. Its translation: CASGQAGVPTGELFF.

The chain combines TRBV12-3 or TRBV12-4 with TRBJ1-1; TRBD1 matches 7 bases. CDR3 length equals 18 residues. The ends lost 2 bases at V and 5 bases at J; junction bases unmatched: 17. The chain's CDR3 is CASSLTRSLGGLGTEAFF. CDR3 bases: TGTGCCAGCAGTTTAACGCGTAGTCTAGGGGGCTTGGGGACTGAAGCTTTCTTT.